This T cell receptor beta chain was sequenced for a study of blood T cell repertoires in COVID-19. Sequenced by immunoSEQ multiplex PCR; TCRdb stores in-frame clones only, minus some. Among 85,000 to 95,000 clones listed, about nine tenths were seen once. Germline CDR1 is MNHEY and CDR2 is SVGAGI. Trimming left V 0 bases short and J 2 bases short, with 14 bases between. The CDR3 length is 16 residues. The sequencing input was peripheral blood. The V call is TRBV6-5, the J call TRBJ2-7, with a tentative D call TRBD1 (5 bases). This receptor was taken from a man in his sixties with COVID-19, enrolled during active disease. The CDR3 loop is CASSYSRGRATYEQYF. The CDR3 DNA sequence: TGTGCCAGCAGTTACTCCCGAGGCAGGGCAACCTACGAGCAGTACTTC.